What follows is one T cell receptor beta chain and its context. This sample is part of a study of blood T cell repertoires in COVID-19. In the study overall: The origin of the acute and convalescent COVID-19 samples was the United States, Italy and Spain. T cells, B-cell-depleted T cells, or PBMCs provided the cDNA or gDNA that served as material.

In the original processing: For nucleated cells, counts were estimated from reference gene primer amplification. Sequenced by immunoSEQ multiplex PCR; TCRdb stores in-frame clones only, minus some. V and J calls plus clone size are reproduced from that table; the DNA served to infer D and trimming. The table includes 350,000 to 400,000 clones, 65% to 90% detected once. Trimming pared 5 bases from V and 3 bases from J, leaving 17 bases between. The germline V gene encodes CDR1 SGHVS and CDR2 FQNEAQ. This CDR3 has 15 residues. This TCR derives from a woman between 55 and 75 years old with COVID-19, enrolled during active disease. The chain links TRBV7-8 to TRBJ2-7; a possible D gene is TRBD2 (8 bases). The sequenced sample was peripheral blood. Here the CDR3 reads CASSREGALFYEQYF. In nucleotides, the CDR3 is TGTGCCAGCAGCCGGGAGGGGGCCCTTTTCTACGAGCAGTACTTC.